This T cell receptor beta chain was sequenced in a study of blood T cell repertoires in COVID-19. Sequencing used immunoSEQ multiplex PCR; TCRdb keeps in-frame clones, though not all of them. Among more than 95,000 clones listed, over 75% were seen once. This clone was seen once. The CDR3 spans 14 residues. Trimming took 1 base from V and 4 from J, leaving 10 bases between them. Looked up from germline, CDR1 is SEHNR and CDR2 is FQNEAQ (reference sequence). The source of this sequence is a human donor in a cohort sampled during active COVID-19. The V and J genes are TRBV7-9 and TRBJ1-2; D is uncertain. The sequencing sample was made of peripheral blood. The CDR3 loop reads CASSLDTELYGYTF. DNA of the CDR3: TGTGCCAGCAGCTTAGATACAGAGCTCTATGGCTACACCTTC.